A selection of T cell receptor beta chains follows, all from one sample in a study of T cells in narcolepsy. Sequenced by immunoSEQ multiplex PCR; TCRdb stores in-frame clones only, minus some. The table has about 43,000 clones, around 88% seen once. Sequencing input: CD45RA- memory CD4+ T cells from PBMCs. Source of these receptors: a human donor with narcolepsy. CDR3s include the opening cysteine and the closing phenylalanine or tryptophan. A D gene is named only where the DNA matches it firmly. Some rows mark clone size as missing; the rest say once, few, many or name a class of expanded clone.

CDR3aa: CASSTAVGLAGRDEQFF; CDR3nt: TGTGCCAGCAGCACCGCCGTGGGACTAGCGGGGCGGGATGAGCAGTTCTTC; abundance: NA; v_gene: TRBV5-4; d_gene: TRBD2; j_gene: TRBJ2-1
CDR3aa: CASSYSAGGYNEQFF; CDR3nt: TGTGCCAGCAGTTACTCGGCGGGAGGGTACAATGAGCAGTTCTTC; abundance: NA; v_gene: TRBV6-5; d_gene: TRBD2; j_gene: TRBJ2-1
CDR3aa: CASSLGSRVEEKLFF; CDR3nt: TGTGCCAGCAGCTTAGGTAGCAGGGTGGAGGAAAAACTGTTTTTT; abundance: few; v_gene: TRBV7-9; d_gene: NA; j_gene: TRBJ1-4
CDR3aa: CASNEGGAEEKLFF; CDR3nt: TGTGCCAGTAATGAAGGGGGCGCGGAGGAAAAACTGTTTTTT; abundance: NA; v_gene: TRBV19; d_gene: TRBD1; j_gene: TRBJ1-4
CDR3aa: CASSFSGTSGYEQYF; CDR3nt: TGTGCCAGCAGTTTTTCCGGGACTAGCGGCTACGAGCAGTACTTC; abundance: once; v_gene: TRBV27; d_gene: TRBD2; j_gene: TRBJ2-7
CDR3aa: CASSEPTAGVEAFF; CDR3nt: TGTGCCAGCAGCGAGCCCACAGCGGGGGTTGAGGCTTTCTTT; abundance: NA; v_gene: TRBV6-1; d_gene: NA; j_gene: TRBJ1-1
CDR3aa: CASSYGGLTDTQYF; CDR3nt: TGTGCCAGCAGTTACGGGGGGCTAACAGATACGCAGTATTTT; abundance: NA; v_gene: TRBV6-6; d_gene: NA; j_gene: TRBJ2-3
CDR3aa: CSVGSGFSNYGYTF; CDR3nt: TGCAGCGTTGGTTCGGGTTTTAGTAACTATGGCTACACCTTC; abundance: NA; v_gene: TRBV29-1; d_gene: NA; j_gene: TRBJ1-2
CDR3aa: CASSSTGGSKTQYF; CDR3nt: TGCGCCAGCAGCTCGACAGGGGGGTCGAAGACCCAGTACTTC; abundance: NA; v_gene: TRBV5-1; d_gene: TRBD1; j_gene: TRBJ2-5
CDR3aa: CASSISGHTDTQYF; CDR3nt: TGTGCCAGTAGTATCTCCGGCCACACAGATACGCAGTATTTT; abundance: NA; v_gene: TRBV19; d_gene: NA; j_gene: TRBJ2-3
CDR3aa: CATSRVRGGDSYNEQFF; CDR3nt: TGTGCCACCAGCAGAGTGAGGGGTGGGGACTCCTACAATGAGCAGTTCTTC; abundance: NA; v_gene: TRBV15; d_gene: NA; j_gene: TRBJ2-1
CDR3aa: CASSTGVGGTQYF; CDR3nt: TGTGCCAGCAGTACCGGGGTCGGGGGGACCCAGTACTTC; abundance: NA; v_gene: TRBV6-5; d_gene: NA; j_gene: TRBJ2-5
CDR3aa: CASSSRERETQYF; CDR3nt: TGCGCCAGCAGCTCCCGGGAGAGAGAGACCCAGTACTTC; abundance: NA; v_gene: TRBV4-3; d_gene: NA; j_gene: TRBJ2-5
CDR3aa: CASSLGSQYNEQFF; CDR3nt: TGTGCCAGCAGCTTAGGTTCCCAATACAATGAGCAGTTCTTC; abundance: NA; v_gene: TRBV7-3; d_gene: NA; j_gene: TRBJ2-1
CDR3aa: CASYQGKDTGELFF; CDR3nt: TGTGCCAGTTATCAGGGGAAGGACACCGGGGAGCTGTTTTTT; abundance: NA; v_gene: TRBV2; d_gene: NA; j_gene: TRBJ2-2
CDR3aa: CASSVGDRGGSGETQYF; CDR3nt: TGTGCCAGCAGCGTAGGTGATCGAGGGGGCAGCGGGGAGACCCAGTACTTC; abundance: once; v_gene: TRBV9; d_gene: NA; j_gene: TRBJ2-5
CDR3aa: CASSWLPPGQVTRRNTIYF; CDR3nt: TGTGCCAGCAGCTGGCTACCGCCGGGACAGGTCACCCGGCGGAACACCATATATTTT; abundance: NA; v_gene: TRBV7-2; d_gene: TRBD1; j_gene: TRBJ1-3
CDR3aa: CASSSGGPRSGVQYF; CDR3nt: TGTGCCAGCAGCTCGGGGGGGCCCCGGTCGGGAGTTCAGTACTTC; abundance: NA; v_gene: TRBV5-6; d_gene: TRBD2; j_gene: TRBJ2-5
CDR3aa: CASSLVGAGNTIYF; CDR3nt: TGTGCCAGCAGCCTGGTAGGGGCCGGAAACACCATATATTTT; abundance: NA; v_gene: TRBV7-9; d_gene: NA; j_gene: TRBJ1-3
CDR3aa: CASSNMRMGYTF; CDR3nt: TGTGCCAGCAGCAATATGAGAATGGGCTACACCTTC; abundance: NA; v_gene: TRBV7-2; d_gene: NA; j_gene: TRBJ1-2
CDR3aa: CAWNSLRSYEQYF; CDR3nt: TGTGCCTGGAATTCCCTTCGCTCCTACGAGCAGTACTTC; abundance: few; v_gene: TRBV30; d_gene: NA; j_gene: TRBJ2-7
CDR3aa: CASSQAGLGNTIYF; CDR3nt: TGCGCCAGCAGCCAAGCGGGGCTTGGAAACACCATATATTTT; abundance: NA; v_gene: TRBV4-3; d_gene: NA; j_gene: TRBJ1-3
CDR3aa: CASGLFNQGGYGYTF; CDR3nt: TGCGCCAGCGGCTTGTTCAACCAAGGAGGCTATGGCTACACCTTC; abundance: once; v_gene: TRBV5-1; d_gene: NA; j_gene: TRBJ1-2
CDR3aa: CASSPPGDTGNTIYF; CDR3nt: TGTGCCAGCTCACCACCGGGGGATACTGGAAACACCATATATTTT; abundance: NA; v_gene: TRBV18; d_gene: NA; j_gene: TRBJ1-3
CDR3aa: CASSLLPRGAAYGYTF; CDR3nt: TGTGCCAGCAGCTTACTACCACGGGGCGCGGCCTATGGCTACACCTTC; abundance: NA; v_gene: TRBV7-9; d_gene: NA; j_gene: TRBJ1-2
CDR3aa: CASRLRQFNSPLHF; CDR3nt: TGTGCCAGCAGACTCCGACAGTTTAATTCACCCCTCCACTTT; abundance: NA; v_gene: TRBV6-5; d_gene: NA; j_gene: TRBJ1-6
CDR3aa: CPATKEWRECYEQYF; CDR3nt: TGCCCCGCGACGAAAGAGTGGCGGGAGTGCTACGAGCAGTACTTC; abundance: NA; v_gene: TRBV11-2; d_gene: TRBD2; j_gene: TRBJ2-7
CDR3aa: CASSQGTGRPTWDGYTF; CDR3nt: TGCGCCAGCAGCCAAGGTACGGGGAGACCAACTTGGGATGGCTACACCTTC; abundance: NA; v_gene: TRBV4-3; d_gene: NA; j_gene: TRBJ1-2